The 14 T cell receptor beta chains listed next were all sequenced from one sample in a study of regulatory T cells in long-lasting Graves disease. Time point denoted: persistent/refractory GD, antithyroid drugs over 5 years with positive TRAb. PBMC-derived RNA was used for the TCR library. CDR3-region Arm-PCR and iRepertoire HTBI primers produced the TCR beta libraries. TCRdb used MiXCR to reprocess the multiplex PCR reads, holding one entry per CDR3 protein. The sample lists some 440,000 distinct CDR3 sequences; 20% to 25% were seen once. The sequencing here drew on peripheral blood mononuclear cells (PBMCs), taken when the disease was refractory, from a patient treated with antithyroid drugs. Receptor source: a female donor with Graves disease.

Ten or more counts support this clonotype. The CDR3 DNA sequence: TGTGCCACCAGCAGAGACAGACGGTATGGCTACACCTTC. Its protein product is CATSRDRRYGYTF. The chain carries TRBV15 and TRBJ1-2; no reliable D call. Germline CDR1 LNHNV, CDR2 YYDKDF (reference sequence). V gave up 0 bases and J gave up 5 bases, with 7 bases separating them. The CDR3 covers 13 residues.

This chain uses TRBV6-1 with TRBJ1-3; TRBD1 matches 9 bases. The CDR3 is 12 amino acids. Germline V lookup: CDR1 MNHNS, CDR2 SASEGT. After removal of 9 bases from V and 6 bases from J, the junction contained 3 bases not matched to a gene. CDR3 nucleotide sequence: TGTGCCAGTCGGACAGGGGAAAACACCATATATTTT. This codes for CASRTGENTIYF.

In its sample, this clonotype was seen many times. The chain is built from TRBV29-1 and TRBJ2-7; 9 bases agree with TRBD2. CDR3 length: 13 residues. The V segment lost 4 bases and the J segment 2 bases; nucleotides outside the gene matches: 3. CDR1 is SQVTM and CDR2 is ANQGSEA in the germline V gene. The DNA for the CDR3 is TGCAGCGTTGCTAGCGGGACAGCCTACGAGCAGTACTTC. Encoded protein: CSVASGTAYEQYF.

A note on this clonotype: This may be a read error: a much more frequent sequence differs by one nucleotide. The rearrangement links TRBV6-2 or TRBV6-3 to TRBJ1-4; TRBD1 agrees at 8 bases. Germline V gene data show CDR1 as MNHEY and CDR2 as SVGEGT. Trimming at V came to 8 bases and at J to 7 bases, leaving 12 bases not matched to a gene. The CDR3 is 15 residues long. CDR3 region: CASATGQGSSEKLFF. The CDR3 DNA reads as TGTGCCAGCGCTACCGGACAGGGATCTAGTGAAAAACTGTTTTTT.

This clonotype was recorded many times. The J gene is TRBJ2-7, the V gene TRBV28; the match to TRBD2 covers 8 bases. The germline V gene has CDR1 MDHEN and CDR2 SYDVKM. The CDR3 length is 14 residues. The J segment lost 5 bases and the V segment lost 3 bases, leaving 6 bases of the junction unmatched. The CDR3 DNA reads TGTGCCAGCAGTTTGCGGGGGGCGAATCACGAGCAGTACTTC. Translation gives CASSLRGANHEQYF.

This clonotype was seen a handful of times. The chain uses TRBV3-1 and TRBJ1-6, with 7 nucleotides matching TRBD1. The CDR3 consists of 16 residues. The ends lost 3 bases at V and 2 bases at J; junction bases unmatched: 4. Germline V lookup: CDR1 LGHDT, CDR2 YNNKEL (reference sequence). CDR3 DNA: TGTGCCAGCAGCCATGCAACAGGGGCCTATAATTCACCCCTCCACTTT. This codes for CASSHATGAYNSPLHF.

There are a few counts of this clonotype. This sequence joins TRBV5-1 and TRBJ2-7; D is unresolved. The germline gives CDR1 SGHRS, CDR2 YFSETQ. There are 15 residues in the CDR3. V was trimmed by 0 bases and J by 0 bases, leaving 10 bases between them. This chain's CDR3 is CASSLAKAFSYEQYF. CDR3 bases: TGCGCCAGCAGCTTGGCTAAGGCCTTCTCCTACGAGCAGTACTTC. Full variable domain (rest looked up from reference TRBV5-1 and TRBJ2-7): KAGVTQTPRYLIKTRGQQVTLSCSPISGHRSVSWYQQTPGQGLQFLFEYFSETQRNKGNFPGRFSGRQFSNSRSEMNVSTLELGDSALYLCASSLAKAFSYEQYFGPGTRLTVT.

This chain connects TRBV6-1 to TRBJ1-1; tentatively, D is TRBD1 (6 bases). With 11 bases removed from V and 1 base from J, the gap between germline ends came to 14 bases. The CDR3 contains 13 residues. Germline V gives CDR1 MNHNS, CDR2 SASEGT. CDR3 DNA: TGTGCCGCAGCGCGGGGGCCGAACACTGAAGCTTTCTTT. The encoded protein is CAAARGPNTEAFF.

This clonotype was seen at least ten times. The chain has TRBV6-1 and TRBJ2-5; maybe TRBD1 (6 bases). This CDR3 is 16 amino acids long. Trimming cost V 5 bases and J 1 base, with 17 bases left between them. Germline V gene lookup returns CDR1 MNHNS and CDR2 SASEGT. The CDR3 nucleotides are TGTGCCAGCAGTCTCCCGACCGACAGGAGCCAAGAGACCCAGTACTTC. It is translated as CASSLPTDRSQETQYF.

This clonotype was seen only a few times. This CDR3 is CASSVVGGAYEQYF. As DNA, the CDR3 is TGTGCCAGCAGCGTGGTAGGGGGCGCCTACGAGCAGTACTTC. J is TRBJ2-7 and V is TRBV7-9, with 7 bases identical to TRBD1. The CDR3 contains 14 residues. V gave up 5 bases and J gave up 2 bases; unmatched junction bases: 6. Germline assignment: CDR1 SEHNR and CDR2 FQNEAQ (reference sequence).

This clonotype has a count of ten or more. The V call is TRBV7-8, the J call TRBJ2-5; D call uncertain. The CDR3 loop spans 14 amino acids. The V gene's germline CDR1 is SGHVS and CDR2 FQNEAQ. Trimming stripped 6 bases from V and 0 bases from J, with 11 bases between. The CDR3 DNA reads as TGTGCCAGCAGTTATAGTCCGTACCAAGAGACCCAGTACTTC. Its translation: CASSYSPYQETQYF.

The gene calls are TRBV5-4 and TRBJ2-7, with TRBD1 matching over 10 bases. The CDR3 spans 14 residues. Germline-derived CDR1 and CDR2 are SGHNT and YYREEE (reference sequence). Trimming at V came to 4 bases and at J to 6 bases, leaving 7 bases not matched to a gene. Here the CDR3 reads CASSQGDRGGEQYF. DNA for the CDR3: TGTGCCAGCAGCCAGGGGGACAGGGGCGGCGAGCAGTACTTC.

In its sample, this clonotype was seen a few times. This chain uses TRBV30 with TRBJ1-1, with 11 positions matching TRBD1. With 1 base clipped from V and 6 bases from J, the junction kept 13 bases outside the gene matches. This CDR3 has 17 residues. Looked up from germline, CDR1 is GTSNPN and CDR2 is SVGIG (reference sequence). The CDR3 sequence: CAWSARTGGVYSAEAFF. As DNA, the CDR3 is TGTGCCTGGAGTGCCCGGACAGGGGGCGTTTATTCGGCTGAAGCTTTCTTT. Full variable domain (missing parts from reference TRBV30 and TRBJ1-1): SQTIHQWPATLVQPVGSPLSLECTVEGTSNPNLYWYRQAAGRGLQLLFYSVGIGQISSEVPQNLSASRPQDRQFILSSKKLLLSDSGFYLCAWSARTGGVYSAEAFFGQGTRLTVV.

This clonotype was observed a handful of times. The chain has TRBV5-1 and TRBJ2-2; D might be TRBD1 (6 bases). V lost 3 bases to trimming and J lost 3 bases, with 21 bases between them. The CDR3 has 18 residues. Looked up from germline, CDR1 is SGHRS and CDR2 is YFSETQ. DNA of the CDR3: TGCGCCAGCAGCTCAGGGCTACAGGGATTTCGTGACACCGGGGAGCTGTTTTTT. This gives the protein CASSSGLQGFRDTGELFF. Full variable domain (remainder filled in from reference TRBV5-1 and TRBJ2-2): KAGVTQTPRYLIKTRGQQVTLSCSPISGHRSVSWYQQTPGQGLQFLFEYFSETQRNKGNFPGRFSGRQFSNSRSEMNVSTLELGDSALYLCASSSGLQGFRDTGELFFGEGSRLTVL.